This is a list of T cell receptor beta chains from one sample in a study of blood T cells in healthy people across ages. TCRdb called the 5' RACE reads again in MiXCR, with one record for every CDR3 protein. The data contain about 1 million distinct CDR3 sequences, 40% to 50% of them singletons. The sample was blood. These receptor sequences come from a woman in her fifties or sixties in good health. The CDR3 runs from the conserved cysteine through the conserved F or W. D genes are given only for firm matches. Clone size is shown for a subset of rows, as once, few, many or a class of expanded clone.

J gene: TRBJ1-1; V gene: TRBV6-5; clone size: few; D gene: -; CDR3 protein: CASSYSHKGGNTEAFF; CDR3 DNA: TGTGCCAGCAGTTACTCCCACAAGGGCGGGAACACTGAAGCTTTCTTT
J gene: TRBJ2-4; V gene: TRBV3-1; clone size: -; D gene: -; CDR3 protein: CASSQITGLYEQYF; CDR3 DNA: TGTGCCAGCAGCCAGATAACCGGTCTCTATGAGCAGTACTTC
J gene: TRBJ2-2; V gene: TRBV11-1; clone size: -; D gene: TRBD1; CDR3 protein: CASSYRGAAGELFF; CDR3 DNA: TGTGCCAGCAGTTACAGGGGTGCGGCCGGGGAGCTGTTTTTT
J gene: TRBJ2-1; V gene: TRBV28; clone size: -; D gene: -; CDR3 protein: CASSLTGPRPIEGYNEQFF; CDR3 DNA: TGTGCCAGCAGTTTAACAGGACCAAGGCCTATTGAGGGTTACAATGAGCAGTTCTTC
J gene: TRBJ2-7; V gene: TRBV6-1; clone size: -; D gene: -; CDR3 protein: CASSERELTMYNEQYF; CDR3 DNA: TGTGCCAGCAGTGAACGGGAGCTCACCATGTACAATGAGCAGTACTTC
J gene: TRBJ2-4; V gene: TRBV30; clone size: -; D gene: -; CDR3 protein: CASGVAKNIQYF; CDR3 DNA: TGTGCCTCGGGGGTAGCCAAAAACATTCAGTACTTC
J gene: TRBJ2-1; V gene: TRBV5-1; clone size: few; D gene: TRBD2; CDR3 protein: CASSLTWTSGSNEQFF; CDR3 DNA: TGCGCCAGCAGCTTAACTTGGACTAGCGGGAGCAATGAGCAGTTCTTC
J gene: TRBJ2-5; V gene: TRBV29-1; clone size: -; D gene: -; CDR3 protein: CSVTSYQETQYF; CDR3 DNA: TGCAGCGTTACGTCCTACCAAGAGACCCAGTACTTC
J gene: TRBJ2-7; V gene: TRBV29-1; clone size: -; D gene: -; CDR3 protein: CSVVRDKGEQYF; CDR3 DNA: TGCAGCGTTGTTCGGGACAAAGGCGAGCAGTACTTC
J gene: TRBJ2-3; V gene: TRBV4-2; clone size: -; D gene: TRBD2; CDR3 protein: CASSQDGGGGLADTQYF; CDR3 DNA: TGTGCCAGCAGCCAAGATGGGGGGGGAGGGCTGGCAGATACGCAGTATTTT
J gene: TRBJ2-1; V gene: TRBV7-9; clone size: few; D gene: TRBD2; CDR3 protein: CASSRGLAAGYNEQFF; CDR3 DNA: TGTGCCAGCAGCCGGGGACTAGCGGCCGGATACAATGAGCAGTTCTTC
J gene: TRBJ2-3; V gene: TRBV20-1; clone size: few; D gene: TRBD1; CDR3 protein: CSAEGQGTPDTQYF; CDR3 DNA: TGCAGTGCCGAAGGACAGGGGACGCCAGATACGCAGTATTTT
J gene: TRBJ2-5; V gene: TRBV10-3; clone size: -; D gene: TRBD2; CDR3 protein: CASGTSGQETQYF; CDR3 DNA: TGTGCCAGCGGGACTAGCGGACAAGAGACCCAGTACTTC
J gene: TRBJ2-7; V gene: TRBV5-1; clone size: once; D gene: TRBD1; CDR3 protein: CASNIGGGDNKAEQYF; CDR3 DNA: TGCGCCAGCAATATAGGGGGCGGCGATAACAAGGCCGAGCAGTACTTC